The 31 T cell receptor beta chains presented below share a single source sample, sequenced in a study of shared clonotypes between healthy human individuals. CD8 cells classed as naive were CD45RO-negative and positively selected for CCR7, excluding terminally differentiated effector memory CD45RA+ cells. This table comes from immunoSEQ multiplex PCR, and its TCRdb copy is limited to in-frame clones, with some not included. Of around 2,000,000 clones listed, just over 90% are singletons. Sequenced input: naive CD8+ T cells from PBMCs. The receptors stem from a man aged 18 to 29 in good health. Some clones in this sample may be carry-over from other donors' samples.

The genes are TRBV7-3 and TRBJ2-1; the match to TRBD2 covers 10 bases. Germline V gene sequence: CDR1 SGHTA, CDR2 FQGTGA. The J segment lost 1 base and the V segment lost 6 bases, leaving 21 bases of the junction unmatched. The CDR3 has 21 residues. The CDR3 DNA is TGTGCCAGCAGTAAAAAAGCCCCAAGCGGGAGGGCTAATAAGTCCTACAATGAGCAGTTCTTC. Its translation: CASSKKAPSGRANKSYNEQFF.

As to this clone: At the DNA level, this CDR3 is encoded by other sequences in the same sample as well. V usage is TRBV29-1 and J usage is TRBJ2-7, with D possibly being TRBD1 (6 bases). Germline CDR1 reads SQVTM; CDR2 reads ANQGSEA. Trimming took 6 bases from V and 2 from J, leaving 11 bases between them. The CDR3 sequence is 12 residues long. Here the CDR3 DNA reads TGCAGCGTCTCGACAGGTCCCTACGAGCAGTACTTC. This sequence encodes CSVSTGPYEQYF.

Remarks on this clone: At one of its ends the junction is not consistent with the germline gene, which may arise from a read error. This chain links TRBV6-1 with TRBJ2-7; maybe TRBD2 (5 bases). The germline V gene encodes CDR1 MNHNS and CDR2 SASEGT. CDR3 length equals 13 residues. CDR3 bases: TGTGCCAGTAGTGGGGAGTCGGGGTACGAGCAGTACTTC. Residues: CASSGESGYEQYF.

This clone was counted a single time. The V call is TRBV25-1, the J call TRBJ1-2; no clear D. This CDR3 spans 13 amino acids. The V gene lost 1 base and the J gene lost 8 bases, with 11 bases spanning the gap. Germline CDR1 is MGHDK and CDR2 is SYGVNS. DNA of the CDR3: TGTGCCAGCAGTGAATCCCCCATACGGGGCTACACCTTC. It encodes CASSESPIRGYTF.

This clone was recorded only once. This chain uses TRBV5-5 with TRBJ2-5, with D unclear. This CDR3 has 13 amino acids. The V end lost 4 bases, the J end lost 9 bases, and 16 bases lay between the germline ends. The germline gives CDR1 SGHKS, CDR2 YYEKEE (reference sequence). CDR3 sequence: CASSPDPEVAQYF. The DNA of the CDR3 is TGTGCCAGCAGCCCGGACCCCGAGGTCGCCCAGTACTTC.

This sequence joins TRBV7-8 and TRBJ2-1; TRBD1 matches at 8 bases. The CDR3 is 15 residues long. The V gene's germline CDR1 is SGHVS and CDR2 FQNEAQ. J was trimmed by 0 bases and V by 4 bases; bases with no gene match: 2. The DNA for the CDR3 is TGTGCCAGCAGCTGGACAGGGACCTCCTACAATGAGCAGTTCTTC. Amino acid sequence: CASSWTGTSYNEQFF.

Turning to this clone: At the DNA level, this CDR3 is encoded by other sequences in the same sample as well. The chain carries TRBV27 and TRBJ2-1, with TRBD2 as a possible D gene (6 bases). Germline CDR1 reads MNHEY; CDR2 reads SMNVEV (reference sequence). The V gene lost 5 bases and the J gene lost 0 bases, with 11 bases spanning the gap. This CDR3 contains 15 residues. The CDR3 bases are TGTGCCAGCAGTCCGGGACTGGCCTCCTACAATGAGCAGTTCTTC. This encodes CASSPGLASYNEQFF.

This rearrangement joins TRBV6-5 to TRBJ1-4; D gene unclear. The length of the CDR3 is 15 residues. Germline values: CDR1 MNHEY, CDR2 SVGAGI. V lost 1 base, J lost 3 bases, and 9 bases lay in between. This CDR3 reads CASSYFNGPNEKLFF. For the CDR3, the DNA is TGTGCCAGCAGTTACTTCAACGGACCTAATGAAAAACTGTTTTTT.

The chain couples TRBV6-1 to TRBJ2-7; 8 nucleotides agree with TRBD1. With 6 bases clipped from V and 2 bases from J, the junction kept 9 bases outside the gene matches. This CDR3 comprises 15 residues. Germline lookup yields CDR1 MNHNS and CDR2 SASEGT. The CDR3 here is CASRARQGSPYEQYF. The CDR3 bases are TGTGCCAGCAGGGCGAGACAGGGGTCCCCCTACGAGCAGTACTTC.

This clone has just one count. The rearrangement uses TRBV30 and TRBJ2-7; D uncertain. Trimming removed 0 bases at V and 3 bases at J, with 9 bases between. Germline loops: CDR1 GTSNPN, CDR2 SVGIG (reference sequence). The CDR3 has 13 residues. This CDR3 is CAWSVPRRYEQYF. CDR3 DNA sequence: TGTGCCTGGAGTGTACCCCGACGCTACGAGCAGTACTTC. Looking up the rest from reference TRBV30 and TRBJ2-7 gives the full variable domain: SQTIHQWPATLVQPVGSPLSLECTVEGTSNPNLYWYRQAAGRGLQLLFYSVGIGQISSEVPQNLSASRPQDRQFILSSKKLLLSDSGFYLCAWSVPRRYEQYFGPGTRLTVT.

This chain joins TRBV5-1 and TRBJ1-1; tentatively, D is TRBD1 (6 bases). V lost 4 bases to trimming and J lost 0 bases, with 10 bases between them. The CDR3 is made up of 14 amino acids. Looked up from germline, CDR1 is SGHRS and CDR2 is YFSETQ. Here the CDR3 DNA reads TGCGCCAGCAGCGATGGACAGCTGAACACTGAAGCTTTCTTT. It yields the protein CASSDGQLNTEAFF. Full variable domain (remainder filled in from reference TRBV5-1 and TRBJ1-1): KAGVTQTPRYLIKTRGQQVTLSCSPISGHRSVSWYQQTPGQGLQFLFEYFSETQRNKGNFPGRFSGRQFSNSRSEMNVSTLELGDSALYLCASSDGQLNTEAFFGQGTRLTVV.

The chain combines TRBV29-1 with TRBJ2-7; D is unclear. The CDR3 covers 12 residues. V gave up 5 bases and J gave up 1 base, with 9 bases separating them. Per the germline V gene, CDR1 is SQVTM and CDR2 is ANQGSEA. The CDR3, as DNA: TGCAGCGTTTTTTCAGATTCCTACGAGCAGTACTTC. Translation: CSVFSDSYEQYF.

The chain has TRBV7-2 and TRBJ2-7; 8 bases map to TRBD1. V lost 5 bases to trimming and J lost 5 bases; unmatched junction nucleotides: 8. This CDR3 is 14 amino acids long. Germline V gene data show CDR1 as SGHTA and CDR2 as FQGNSA. The CDR3 DNA reads as TGTGCCAGCAGCCCGACAGGGGCCTGGCACGAGCAGTACTTC. Amino acids: CASSPTGAWHEQYF. The whole variable domain, remainder taken from reference TRBV7-2 and TRBJ2-7, is GAGVSQSPSNKVTEKGKDVELRCDPISGHTALYWYRQSLGQGLEFLIYFQGNSAPDKSGLPSDRFSAERTGGSVSTLTIQRTQQEDSAVYLCASSPTGAWHEQYFGPGTRLTVT.

V usage is TRBV5-1 and J usage is TRBJ2-1, with 9 bases matching TRBD2. CDR1 and CDR2 (germline): SGHRS, YFSETQ. This CDR3 contains 14 residues. With V trimmed by 6 bases and J by 4 bases, 5 bases remained unmatched. The CDR3 DNA is TGCGCCAGCAAAGTAGCGGGAGCATACAATGAGCAGTTCTTC. Translated: CASKVAGAYNEQFF.

V and J are TRBV7-3 and TRBJ2-5; tentatively, D is TRBD2 (6 bases). The V and J ends lost 4 bases and 1 base respectively, with 13 bases between them. Germline-derived CDR1 and CDR2 are SGHTA and FQGTGA. The length of the CDR3 is 15 residues. The CDR3 here is CASSSTGTLQETQYF. The DNA for the CDR3 is TGTGCCAGCAGCTCCACCGGGACTCTCCAAGAGACCCAGTACTTC.

The chain links TRBV2 to TRBJ2-3; D gene ambiguous. The CDR3 totals 17 residues. The V end lost 5 bases, the J end lost 3 bases, and 21 bases lay between the germline ends. CDR1 and CDR2 (germline): SNHLY, FYNNEI. The CDR3 sequence is CASSPRGRRVETDTQYF. CDR3 sequence (DNA): TGTGCCAGCAGTCCCAGAGGCCGCCGGGTCGAGACAGATACGCAGTATTTT.

The chain uses TRBV19 and TRBJ2-7; 9 bases agree with TRBD1. The CDR3 loop spans 15 amino acids. Germline V gives CDR1 LNHDA, CDR2 SQIVND (reference sequence). V trimming: 5 bases; J trimming: 7 bases; junction bases outside the gene matches: 12. CDR3 in DNA: TGTGCCAGTAGTGTGTCCGGGACAGGGCAGTGGGAGCAGTACTTC. Translated, it gives CASSVSGTGQWEQYF.

The CDR3: CSVEVWGQGSYEQYF. CDR3 sequence (DNA): TGCAGCGTTGAGGTTTGGGGACAGGGATCCTACGAGCAGTACTTC. The gene calls are TRBV29-1 and TRBJ2-7, with 9 bases identical to TRBD1. The CDR3 runs 15 residues. Germline trimming cut 3 bases from V and 1 base from J; bases unmatched to any gene: 7. Germline assignment: CDR1 SQVTM and CDR2 ANQGSEA.

The V call is TRBV19, the J call TRBJ2-4; D ambiguous. The CDR3 consists of 15 residues. With 10 bases removed from V and 0 bases from J, the gap between germline ends came to 16 bases. Germline CDR1 and CDR2: LNHDA and SQIVND (reference sequence). This CDR3 is CATLGQSLAKNIQYF. The CDR3 DNA reads TGTGCCACCTTGGGCCAGTCCCTAGCCAAAAACATTCAGTACTTC.

This clone has a single count. This chain joins TRBV4-1 and TRBJ2-1; the D gene is possibly TRBD2 (5 bases). The CDR3 is 17 amino acids. Trimming pared 0 bases from V and 0 bases from J, leaving 12 bases between. Germline V gene sequence: CDR1 MGHRA, CDR2 YSYEKL. The CDR3 is CASSQESGYSSYNEQFF. The CDR3 DNA is TGCGCCAGCAGCCAAGAATCGGGGTATAGCTCCTACAATGAGCAGTTCTTC.

The V and J genes are TRBV5-1 and TRBJ1-3; D is perhaps TRBD1 (6 bases). The CDR3 covers 16 residues. The V end lost 3 bases, the J end lost 3 bases, and 16 bases lay between the germline ends. Per the germline V gene, CDR1 is SGHRS and CDR2 is YFSETQ. The CDR3 DNA reads as TGCGCCAGCAGCTCCCAGACAGGCGGCAGTGGAAACACCATATATTTT. Its protein is CASSSQTGGSGNTIYF.

The rearrangement links TRBV11-2 to TRBJ1-1; unclear D gene. The germline CDR1 and CDR2 sequences are SGHAT and FQNNGV. V was trimmed by 0 bases and J by 0 bases, leaving 8 bases between them. The CDR3 covers 15 residues. As DNA, the CDR3 is TGTGCCAGCAGCTTAGATCCGGGATTGAACACTGAAGCTTTCTTT. Encoded protein: CASSLDPGLNTEAFF.

CDR3: CASSLGTIYEQYF. CDR3 bases: TGTGCCAGCAGTCTAGGGACTATCTACGAGCAGTACTTC. The chain employs TRBV27 and TRBJ2-7; 7 bases line up with TRBD2. The CDR3 totals 13 residues. The V segment lost 5 bases and the J segment 3 bases; nucleotides outside the gene matches: 4. Germline V CDR1 and CDR2: MNHEY, SMNVEV (reference sequence).

This chain uses TRBV9 with TRBJ2-1, with D maybe TRBD2 (7 bases). Trimming removed 1 base from V and 9 bases from J, with 17 bases in between. Germline V gene sequence: CDR1 SGDLS, CDR2 YYNGEE. The CDR3 loop spans 15 amino acids. CDR3 in DNA: TGTGCCAGCAGCGTAACCAGCGGGATGGGGGCTGAGCAGTTCTTC. Translating it yields CASSVTSGMGAEQFF.

The chain links TRBV5-6 to TRBJ2-1; 7 positions match TRBD2. After removal of 6 bases from V and 2 bases from J, the junction contained 5 bases not matched to a gene. Germline V gene lookup returns CDR1 SGHDT and CDR2 YYEEEE. The CDR3 has 14 residues. Written as DNA, the CDR3 is TGTGCCAGCACCGAGCGGGATCCCTACAATGAGCAGTTCTTC. It encodes CASTERDPYNEQFF.

V is TRBV11-2 and J is TRBJ2-7; 10 bases agree with TRBD2. J was trimmed by 2 bases and V by 0 bases; bases with no gene match: 4. In germline, CDR1 is SGHAT, CDR2 FQNNGV. The CDR3 is 16 residues long. The CDR3 sequence: CASSLDLSGRPYEQYF. In DNA, the CDR3 is TGTGCCAGCAGCTTAGATCTTAGCGGGAGGCCCTACGAGCAGTACTTC.

The V and J genes are TRBV30 and TRBJ2-6; D tentatively fits TRBD1 or TRBD2 (5 bases each). V lost 4 bases and J 0 bases, leaving 7 bases between the germline ends. This CDR3 is built from 14 residues. Germline assignment: CDR1 GTSNPN and CDR2 SVGIG (reference sequence). The CDR3 DNA is TGTGCCTGGATGGGGGTCTCTGGGGCCAACGTCCTGACTTTC. Amino acids: CAWMGVSGANVLTF. The full variable domain, its missing parts supplied by reference TRBV30 and TRBJ2-6, is SQTIHQWPATLVQPVGSPLSLECTVEGTSNPNLYWYRQAAGRGLQLLFYSVGIGQISSEVPQNLSASRPQDRQFILSSKKLLLSDSGFYLCAWMGVSGANVLTFGAGSRLTVL.

The sample holds one count of this clone. The J gene is TRBJ2-1, the V gene TRBV5-4; D gene uncertain. The CDR3 contains 15 residues. The germline V gene encodes CDR1 SGHNT and CDR2 YYREEE (reference sequence). V was pared by 1 base and J by 1 base, with 9 bases between. The CDR3 nucleotides read TGTGCCAGCAGCTTGTATCCGATATCCTACAATGAGCAGTTCTTC. It is translated as CASSLYPISYNEQFF.

The chain is built from TRBV6-1 and TRBJ2-1, with D perhaps matching TRBD1 or TRBD2 (5 bases each). Trimming took off 2 bases at V and 9 bases at J, with 14 bases between the two ends. Looked up from germline, CDR1 is MNHNS and CDR2 is SASEGT. The CDR3 length is 14 residues. The CDR3 nucleotides read TGTGCCAGCAGTGAACGGGGCAGGGCGCCTGAGCAGTTCTTC. This codes for CASSERGRAPEQFF.

This chain's CDR3 is CATSTFESSYEQYF. The CDR3 DNA follows: TGTGCCACCAGCACGTTTGAGAGTTCCTACGAGCAGTACTTC. The gene calls are TRBV15 and TRBJ2-7, with D uncertain. The CDR3 is 14 amino acids. The V gene lost 4 bases and the J gene lost 1 base, with 11 bases spanning the gap. Germline CDR1 reads LNHNV; CDR2 reads YYDKDF (reference sequence).

The chain has TRBV28 and TRBJ2-5, with a weak D call TRBD1 (6 bases). Deletions cut 6 bases from V and 5 bases from J, with 13 bases between. The CDR3 totals 13 residues. CDR1 and CDR2 (germline): MDHEN, SYDVKM. The CDR3 spells CASRVQGLETQYF. In nucleotides, the CDR3 is TGTGCCAGCAGGGTACAGGGTCTCGAGACCCAGTACTTC.